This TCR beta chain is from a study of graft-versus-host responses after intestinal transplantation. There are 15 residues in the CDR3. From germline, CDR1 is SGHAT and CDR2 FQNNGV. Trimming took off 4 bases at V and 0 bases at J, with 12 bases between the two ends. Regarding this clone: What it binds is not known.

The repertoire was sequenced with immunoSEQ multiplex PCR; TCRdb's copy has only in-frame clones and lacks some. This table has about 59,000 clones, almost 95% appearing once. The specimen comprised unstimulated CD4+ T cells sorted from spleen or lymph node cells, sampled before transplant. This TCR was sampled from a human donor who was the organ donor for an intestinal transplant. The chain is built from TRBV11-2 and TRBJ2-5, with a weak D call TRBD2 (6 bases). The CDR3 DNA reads TGTGCCAGCAGCTCTAGCGTAGGGTACCAAGAGACCCAGTACTTC. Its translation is CASSSSVGYQETQYF. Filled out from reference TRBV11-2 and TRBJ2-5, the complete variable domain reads EAGVAQSPRYKIIEKRQSVAFWCNPISGHATLYWYQQILGQGPKLLIQFQNNGVVDDSQLPKDRFSAERLKGVDSTLKIQPAKLEDSAVYLCASSSSVGYQETQYFGPGTRLLVL.